This TCR beta chain was found in a study of T cell repertoires in cytomegalovirus infection (dated by TCRdb to the late 2010s). Broadly, across the study: Alongside well-studied HLA-B-restricted epitopes, the peptide stimulations were aimed at recently identified HLA-C-restricted CMV epitopes, whose presentation resists viral immunomodulation. Because public TCR beta signatures pointed to carriage of CMV infection together with the matching HLA type, the HLA type of each donor mattered for the analysis.

Sequencing was carried out with an Illumina HiSeq 1500. TCRdb reprocessed the public reads (quality trimming at Q25 with fastp, clone calling with MiXCR) and kept in-frame beta chains. Rows matching on CDR3 protein sequence are summarized as one entry with the most common DNA and genes. In this sample the table shows 700,000 to 850,000 distinct CDR3 sequences, less than 35% of which occur a single time. 9.5% to 15% of the sample lies in the top ten. The meaning of the sample's treatment or condition label: in vitro stimulation with specific CMV peptide epitopes to enrich CMV-specific T cells. Summary of the overall study and its limitations: Carriers of CMV infection plus the relevant HLA type were discriminated by the cumulative frequency of public TCR beta family members in the study cohort and in an independent approximately 340-donor cohort. The ex vivo response was dominated by HLA-C-restricted CMV-specific TCR beta clonotypes, and the single most frequent clonotype in two of eight donors was supplied by these HLA-C-restricted clonotypes.

The V end loses 6 bases and the J end loses 2 bases, and a stretch of 17 bases separates them. The cysteine opens and the phenylalanine closes a CDR3 of 15 amino acids. Of all the DNA, just the CDR3 is kept, 45 bases in frame from base 1. CDR1 and CDR2 are read off the germline V gene as SNHLY and FYNNEI. The table lists this clonotype with a few counts. Its antigen is not yet known. No quality values exist for individual bases; no much larger clone is one base distant. This clonotype originated in a human donor in good health (CMV status not recorded). Some clones in this sample may be carry-over from other donors' samples. Source: cultured CD8+ T cells from PBMCs, taken from culture after CMV antigen stimulation. The chain joins TRBV2 to TRBJ2-7; TRBD1 is possibly the D segment (5 matching bases). The nucleotide sequence reads TGTGCCAGCAGAGCCACCGACAGCTCCCCCTACGAGCAGTACTTC. The encoded protein is CASRATDSSPYEQYF.